Listed here are 15 T cell receptor beta chains from one sample, sequenced in a study of T cell responses to AZD1222 COVID-19 vaccine. Data came from immunoSEQ multiplex PCR; TCRdb stores just in-frame clones and leaves some out. Among approximately 170,000 clones listed, roughly nine tenths were seen once. Here the sequenced sample was peripheral blood, taken 28 days after the second AZD1222 dose. The source of these receptors is an adult who received the AZD1222 COVID-19 vaccine.

The V gene is TRBV5-6, the J gene TRBJ2-2, with 8 positions matching TRBD1. The CDR3 extends over 17 amino acids. Germline values: CDR1 SGHDT, CDR2 YYEEEE. Losses at the gene ends were 3 bases for V and 4 bases for J; bases not matched to a gene: 11. This CDR3 reads CASSSDRAAQPTGELFF. The CDR3 DNA is TGTGCCAGCAGCTCGGACAGGGCCGCACAGCCCACCGGGGAGCTGTTTTTT.

The chain is built from TRBV6-2 or TRBV6-3 and TRBJ1-1, with D perhaps TRBD1 (5 bases). Germline V lookup: CDR1 MNHEY, CDR2 SVGEGT. The V gene lost 2 bases and the J gene lost 0 bases, with 19 bases spanning the gap. The CDR3 covers 18 residues. CDR3 nucleotides: TGTGCCAGCAGTTACCCAAGGGACGGTACACTCATGAACACTGAAGCTTTCTTT. Translated, it gives CASSYPRDGTLMNTEAFF.

This chain joins TRBV2 and TRBJ1-5; tentative D call: TRBD1 (6 bases). With 7 bases removed from V and 7 bases from J, the gap between germline ends came to 14 bases. The germline CDR1 and CDR2 sequences are SNHLY and FYNNEI. The CDR3 contains 13 residues. The CDR3 sequence is CASTREGQQPQHF. In DNA, the CDR3 is TGTGCCAGCACCAGGGAGGGACAACAGCCCCAGCATTTT.

The rearrangement links TRBV20-1 to TRBJ2-7; TRBD1 might be the D (5 bases). The CDR3 length is 16 residues. The V end was cut by 3 bases, the J end by 0 bases, with 18 bases between. Germline CDR1 is DFQATT and CDR2 is SNEGSKA (reference sequence). The CDR3, as DNA: TGCAGTGCTAGTGAGTTGGGCAGGGCGAACTCCTACGAGCAGTACTTC. Residues: CSASELGRANSYEQYF.

The chain couples TRBV6-5 to TRBJ2-7, with TRBD1 matching over 8 bases. The CDR3 sequence is 13 residues long. The V segment lost 6 bases and the J segment 2 bases; nucleotides outside the gene matches: 3. The V gene's germline CDR1 is MNHEY and CDR2 SVGAGI. This CDR3 reads CASRDRAPYEQYF. CDR3 nucleotides: TGTGCCAGCAGGGACAGGGCACCCTACGAGCAGTACTTC.

This chain links TRBV7-9 with TRBJ1-2, with 7 bases aligning to TRBD1. This CDR3 has 13 residues. Germline loops: CDR1 SEHNR, CDR2 FQNEAQ (reference sequence). J was trimmed by 8 bases and V by 5 bases; bases with no gene match: 8. The CDR3 region is CASSRWDSQGYTF. The CDR3 DNA reads TGTGCCAGCAGCCGTTGGGACAGCCAGGGCTACACCTTC.

This rearrangement joins TRBV18 to TRBJ1-2, with 7 positions matching TRBD1. The V gene end was trimmed by 6 bases and the J gene end by 13 bases; junction bases not matched to a gene: 11. CDR3 size: 12 residues. Germline CDR1 and CDR2: KGHSH and LQKENI. CDR3 nucleotide sequence: TGTGCCAGCTCTCCGAGAGGGACAGCCTCCACCTTC. This gives the protein CASSPRGTASTF.

The chain links TRBV5-1 to TRBJ2-7; 8 bases are a match to TRBD1. With 0 bases clipped from V and 2 bases from J, the junction kept 4 bases outside the gene matches. The germline CDR1 and CDR2 sequences are SGHRS and YFSETQ. The CDR3 length is 15 residues. CDR3 sequence reads: CASSLDPDRAYEQYF. The CDR3, as DNA: TGCGCCAGCAGCTTGGACCCGGACAGGGCCTACGAGCAGTACTTC.

This clone appeared once. This sequence joins TRBV18 and TRBJ1-2; D may be TRBD1 (5 bases). Germline-derived CDR1 and CDR2 are KGHSH and LQKENI. Trimming took off 3 bases at V and 4 bases at J, with 9 bases between the two ends. The CDR3 covers 13 residues. This chain's CDR3 is CASSPVRGYGYTF. The CDR3, as DNA: TGTGCCAGCTCACCCGTGAGGGGCTATGGCTACACCTTC.

CDR3 in amino acids: CASSQDISNEQFF. The CDR3, as DNA: TGCGCCAGCAGCCAAGATATCAGCAATGAGCAGTTCTTC. V and J are TRBV4-1 and TRBJ2-1, with D unclear. V lost 0 bases to trimming and J lost 6 bases, with 6 bases between them. This CDR3 has 13 residues. Germline assignment: CDR1 MGHRA and CDR2 YSYEKL.

The DNA for the CDR3 is TGTGCCAGCAGTAGGGACAGGGGGATGGGAGAAAAACTGTTTTTT. Protein product: CASSRDRGMGEKLFF. The chain couples TRBV27 to TRBJ1-4; 11 bases align to TRBD1. This CDR3 region has 15 residues. Losses at the gene ends were 5 bases for V and 8 bases for J; bases not matched to a gene: 7. Germline lookup yields CDR1 MNHEY and CDR2 SMNVEV (reference sequence).

CDR3 amino acids: CASSKGQRSTDTQYF. The CDR3 region has the DNA TGTGCCAGTAGTAAGGGACAGAGAAGCACAGATACGCAGTATTTT. The genes are TRBV19 and TRBJ2-3, with 7 bases identical to TRBD1. Germline CDR1 and CDR2: LNHDA and SQIVND (reference sequence). The V and J ends lost 4 bases and 0 bases, in that order; junction bases with no gene match: 4. The CDR3 covers 15 residues.

This chain uses TRBV6-6 with TRBJ1-4, with 8 bases fitting TRBD1. The CDR3 is made up of 15 amino acids. The V segment lost 4 bases and the J segment 8 bases; nucleotides outside the gene matches: 9. Germline-derived CDR1 and CDR2 are MNHNY and SVGAGI (reference sequence). The CDR3 nucleotides read TGTGCCAGCAGTTTTCTCGGACAGGGAGGGGAAAAACTGTTTTTT. Protein sequence: CASSFLGQGGEKLFF.

V is TRBV6-6 and J is TRBJ1-5, with a possible D match to TRBD1 (5 bases). The V and J ends lost 7 bases and 2 bases respectively, with 15 bases between them. Germline V gives CDR1 MNHNY, CDR2 SVGAGI (reference sequence). This CDR3 is 15 amino acids long. CDR3 sequence (DNA): TGTGCCAGCACCTCGGGCAGGGAAGGCAATCAGCCCCAGCATTTT. Translating it yields CASTSGREGNQPQHF.

The V gene is TRBV3-1 (or the pseudogene TRBV3-2), the J gene TRBJ1-2; 8 nucleotides align to TRBD1. Looked up from germline, CDR1 is LGHDT and CDR2 is YNNKEL (reference sequence). CDR3 size: 16 residues. Losses at the gene ends were 1 base for V and 3 bases for J; bases not matched to a gene: 7. This CDR3 is CASSQGGQEGYYGYTF. CDR3 DNA: TGTGCCAGCAGCCAAGGGGGACAGGAGGGGTACTATGGCTACACCTTC.